What follows describes a single T cell receptor (beta chain). This entry is derived from a study of blood T cell repertoires in COVID-19. The wider study: Some COVID-19 samples were acute and others convalescent; all came from the United States, Italy and Spain.

Followed longitudinally, the Seattle patients had been enrolled during active infection. The table came from immunoSEQ multiplex PCR; TCRdb's copy has only in-frame clones and leaves some out. In the table there are 60,000 to 85,000 clones, around nine tenths of which are singletons. Germline CDR1 reads SGHRS; CDR2 reads YFSETQ. Trimming shortened V by 6 bases and J by 2 bases, and 14 bases separated the two germline ends. The CDR3 has 14 residues. The rearrangement links TRBV5-1 to TRBJ2-5; D may be TRBD1 (5 bases). Sample: peripheral blood. This sequence was found in a man in his forties with COVID-19, enrolled during active disease. The CDR3 reads CASMLGVTQETQYF. The CDR3 DNA is TGCGCCAGCATGCTAGGGGTTACTCAAGAGACCCAGTACTTC.